The 18 T cell receptor beta chains reported below all come from one sample, sequenced in a study of radiotherapy plus CTLA-4 blockade in lung cancer. Repertoires were generated with immunoSEQ multiplex PCR, while TCRdb's copy carries only in-frame clones and drops some. The sample carries 81,000 or so clones, around 79% recorded once. This material consisted of peripheral blood, taken from a patient treated with radiotherapy plus ipilimumab. The origin of the receptors is a human donor with non-small cell lung cancer whose response to radiotherapy plus ipilimumab could not be evaluated. Some clones in this sample may be carry-over from other donors' samples.

This clone showed up just once. This rearrangement joins TRBV5-1 to TRBJ2-1; 7 bases match TRBD2. The ends lost 3 bases at V and 9 bases at J; junction bases unmatched: 9. The CDR3 length is 14 residues. Germline-derived CDR1 and CDR2 are SGHRS and YFSETQ. The DNA for the CDR3 is TGCGCCAGCAGCTCTAGCGGCTCCGTCGGTGAGCAGTTCTTC. It yields the protein CASSSSGSVGEQFF.

This chain links TRBV7-2 with TRBJ2-1, with a tentative D call TRBD1 (6 bases). Trimming cost V 2 bases and J 6 bases, with 14 bases left between them. The CDR3 contains 15 residues. Germline CDR1 SGHTA, CDR2 FQGNSA. The CDR3 DNA reads TGTGCCAGCAGCTTAAGTAGGGGGTTTGTCAATGAGCAGTTCTTC. It yields the protein CASSLSRGFVNEQFF.

V and J are TRBV28 and TRBJ1-1; 8 bases are a match to TRBD1. This CDR3 comprises 15 residues. J lost 5 bases, V lost 3 bases, and 8 bases had no gene match. CDR1 MDHEN and CDR2 SYDVKM come from the germline V gene. In DNA, the CDR3 is TGTGCCAGCAGTTTCCCAAACAGGGGGAGTACTGAAGCTTTCTTT. It specifies CASSFPNRGSTEAFF.

The chain employs TRBV5-1 and TRBJ2-1, with 7 bases lining up with TRBD2. V shed 1 base, J shed 2 bases, and the junction held 6 bases outside the gene matches. CDR3 length: 16 amino acids. Germline CDR1 and CDR2: SGHRS and YFSETQ. CDR3 DNA sequence: TGCGCCAGCAGCTTGAGCGGGGAAGTCACCTACAATGAGCAGTTCTTC. This codes for CASSLSGEVTYNEQFF.

The chain is built from TRBV5-6 and TRBJ1-2; perhaps TRBD1 as D (5 bases). Germline CDR1 SGHDT, CDR2 YYEEEE. V lost 3 bases, J lost 5 bases, and 17 bases lay in between. The CDR3 covers 15 residues. The CDR3 here is CASSYGRGGSYGYTF. CDR3 in DNA: TGTGCCAGCAGCTATGGGAGGGGCGGGTCTTATGGCTACACCTTC.

The CDR3 sequence: CATGTGTLNQPQHF. CDR3 nucleotide sequence: TGTGCCACAGGGACAGGCACCCTCAATCAGCCCCAGCATTTT. The genes are TRBV2 and TRBJ1-5, with TRBD1 matching over 8 bases. This CDR3 has 14 residues. Germline-derived CDR1 and CDR2 are SNHLY and FYNNEI. V dropped 10 bases and J dropped 3; count of bases not matched to a gene: 8.

The chain couples TRBV7-3 to TRBJ2-5; a possible D gene is TRBD1 (7 bases). The V and J ends lost 3 bases and 1 base respectively, with 9 bases between them. CDR1 and CDR2 (germline): SGHTA, FQGTGA. CDR3 size: 14 residues. CDR3 in DNA: TGTGCCAGCAGCTTCCAGGGGGGCCAAGAGACCCAGTACTTC. Its translation: CASSFQGGQETQYF. The full variable domain, its missing parts supplied by reference TRBV7-3 and TRBJ2-5, is GAGVSQTPSNKVTEKGKYVELRCDPISGHTALYWYRQSLGQGPEFLIYFQGTGAADDSGLPNDRFFAVRPEGSVSTLKIQRTERGDSAVYLCASSFQGGQETQYFGPGTRLLVL.

The chain uses TRBV27 and TRBJ1-4, with D perhaps matching TRBD1 (5 bases). Trimming removed 2 bases from V and 10 bases from J, with 14 bases in between. From germline, CDR1 is MNHEY and CDR2 SMNVEV (reference sequence). The CDR3 loop spans 14 amino acids. The CDR3 reads CASSLIGGGGKLFF. CDR3 in DNA: TGTGCCAGCAGTTTAATCGGGGGTGGAGGAAAACTGTTTTTT.

This chain uses TRBV4-2 with TRBJ2-3; 10 bases align to TRBD2. V lost 4 bases, J lost 2 bases, and 9 bases stayed unmatched. CDR3 length: 17 amino acids. Germline V gives CDR1 LGHNA, CDR2 YNFKEQ. The CDR3 loop reads CASSLQSGGVSTDTQYF. The CDR3 DNA reads as TGTGCCAGCAGCCTACAAAGCGGGGGGGTGTCCACAGATACGCAGTATTTT.

The rearrangement joins TRBV5-4 to TRBJ1-1, with D possibly TRBD1 on 6 matching bases. Deletions cut 4 bases from V and 1 base from J, with 8 bases between. Germline CDR1 is SGHNT and CDR2 is YYREEE (reference sequence). There are 13 residues in the CDR3. The CDR3 is CASSRTENTEAFF. DNA for the CDR3: TGTGCCAGCAGCAGGACAGAGAACACTGAAGCTTTCTTT.

The rearrangement joins TRBV6-1 to TRBJ2-1; D is ambiguous. CDR3 size: 13 residues. The germline V and J ends were trimmed by 0 bases and 7 bases, with 7 bases remaining between them. The germline gives CDR1 MNHNS, CDR2 SASEGT. DNA for the CDR3: TGTGCCAGCAGTGAAGCCCGGTTAAATGAGCAGTTCTTC. This codes for CASSEARLNEQFF.

The rearrangement links TRBV5-4 to TRBJ2-4; 11 bases fit TRBD1. Germline-derived CDR1 and CDR2 are SGHNT and YYREEE (reference sequence). CDR3 size: 16 residues. Germline trimming cut 4 bases from V and 0 bases from J; bases unmatched to any gene: 3. CDR3 nucleotides: TGTGCCAGCAGCGAGGGACAGGGGGTAGCCAAAAACATTCAGTACTTC. Amino acid sequence: CASSEGQGVAKNIQYF.

The CDR3 nucleotides are TGTGCCAGCAGCGTAGTAGGAACTAGCTTCTACGAGCAGTACTTC. Translated, it gives CASSVVGTSFYEQYF. The chain carries TRBV9 and TRBJ2-7; perhaps TRBD2 as D (6 bases). In germline, CDR1 is SGDLS, CDR2 YYNGEE. CDR3 length equals 15 residues. Trimming took off 0 bases at V and 3 bases at J, with 13 bases between the two ends.

Turning to this clone: Germline and junction disagree at one end, which may indicate a read error. The sample contains more than one DNA sequence encoding this CDR3. The V and J genes are TRBV27 and TRBJ1-4; a possible D gene is TRBD1 (6 bases). This CDR3 contains 21 residues. Germline assignment: CDR1 MNHEY and CDR2 SMNVEV (reference sequence). The CDR3 region has the DNA TGTGCCAGCAGTTTATACGGCATTTCGGGGACAAGGGGCATGTCTAACGAAAAACTGTTTTTT. Its translation is CASSLYGISGTRGMSNEKLFF.

The chain joins TRBV19 to TRBJ2-1; 7 nucleotides align to TRBD2. The junction had 2 bases not matched to a gene; V was cut back by 2 bases and J by 7 bases. Germline values: CDR1 LNHDA, CDR2 SQIVND (reference sequence). The CDR3 length is 13 residues. The CDR3 DNA reads TGTGCCAGTAGTATACTCGGGGGGAATGAGCAGTTCTTC. Protein product: CASSILGGNEQFF.

V is TRBV6-6 and J is TRBJ1-5, with 8 positions matching TRBD1. V lost 6 bases to trimming and J lost 2 bases; unmatched junction nucleotides: 9. Per the germline V gene, CDR1 is MNHNY and CDR2 is SVGAGI (reference sequence). The CDR3 sequence is 16 residues long. This CDR3 is CASSLGQGRGNQPQHF. CDR3 nucleotides: TGTGCCAGCAGCCTCGGACAGGGACGGGGCAATCAGCCCCAGCATTTT.

This clone came up once. The rearrangement uses TRBV14 and TRBJ2-4; 7 bases agree with TRBD1. CDR1 SGHDN and CDR2 FVKESK come from the germline V gene. V trimming: 1 base; J trimming: 0 bases; junction bases outside the gene matches: 9. The CDR3 runs to 18 residues. DNA for the CDR3: TGTGCCAGCAGCCAAGCCGACAGGGCGCTTGTAGCCAAAAACATTCAGTACTTC. Its translation is CASSQADRALVAKNIQYF.

CDR3 DNA: TGTGCCAGCAGAACGGGGAGGGATAATTCACCCCTCCACTTT. Translated, it gives CASRTGRDNSPLHF. The V and J genes are TRBV6-5 and TRBJ1-6; D uncertain. Germline lookup yields CDR1 MNHEY and CDR2 SVGAGI. This CDR3 is built from 14 residues. V lost 6 bases and J 5 bases, leaving 11 bases between the germline ends.